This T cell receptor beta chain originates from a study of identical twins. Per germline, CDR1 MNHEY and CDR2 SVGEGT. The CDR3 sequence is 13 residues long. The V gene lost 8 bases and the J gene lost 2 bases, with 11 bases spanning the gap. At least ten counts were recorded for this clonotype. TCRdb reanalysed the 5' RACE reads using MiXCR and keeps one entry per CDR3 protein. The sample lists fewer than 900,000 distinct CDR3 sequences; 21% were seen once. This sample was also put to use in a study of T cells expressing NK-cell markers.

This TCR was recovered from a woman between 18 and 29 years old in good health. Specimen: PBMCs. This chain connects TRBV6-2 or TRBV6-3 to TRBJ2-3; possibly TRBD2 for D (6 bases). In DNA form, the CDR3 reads TGTGCCAGCCAGGGCGGGAACACAGATACGCAGTATTTT. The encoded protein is CASQGGNTDTQYF.